Below, 2 T cell receptor beta chains from the same sample are listed, as sequenced in a study of OX40 agonist ivuxolimab in advanced cancers. Profiled with immunoSEQ multiplex PCR; TCRdb holds only in-frame clones, not every one. Of about 31,000 clones in the sample, about 85% were seen once. Source: CD4+ or CD8+ T cells sorted from blood, taken in a trial of the OX40 agonist ivuxolimab. Receptors were obtained from an adult with an advanced solid tumor such as melanoma, head and neck, liver or kidney cancer.

Judged by abundance, this clone is large. The CDR3 sequence is CASSPDARYGYTF. CDR3 nucleotide sequence: TGTGCCAGCAGCCCCGACGCGCGCTATGGCTACACCTTC. The chain recombines TRBV28 with TRBJ1-2; D is undetermined. CDR3 length equals 13 residues. With 6 bases removed from V and 4 bases from J, the gap between germline ends came to 12 bases. The germline V gene has CDR1 MDHEN and CDR2 SYDVKM.

The V gene is TRBV7-9, the J gene TRBJ2-4; D gene unclear. V gave up 4 bases and J gave up 0 bases, with 10 bases separating them. Germline CDR1 SEHNR, CDR2 FQNEAQ (reference sequence). There are 15 residues in the CDR3. CDR3 DNA sequence: TGTGCCAGCAGCTCCTCTACCCTAGCCAAAAACATTCAGTACTTC. Translation: CASSSSTLAKNIQYF. The whole variable domain, filled in from reference TRBV7-9 and TRBJ2-4, reads DTGVSQNPRHKITKRGQNVTFRCDPISEHNRLYWYRQTLGQGPEFLTYFQNEAQLEKSRLLSDRFSAERPKGSFSTLEIQRTEQGDSAMYLCASSSSTLAKNIQYFGAGTRLSVL.